These T cell receptor beta chains were read from a single sample in a study of cytotoxic CD8 clonotypes in ibrutinib-treated CLL. The assay was immunoSEQ multiplex PCR, and TCRdb's table has in-frame clones only and misses some. This table holds approximately 200,000 clones, over 55% found once. The input for sequencing was PBMCs, taken after 24 months of ibrutinib treatment. These receptors were taken from a human donor with chronic lymphocytic leukemia. CDR3s include the opening cysteine and the closing phenylalanine or tryptophan. A D gene is named only where the DNA matches it firmly. Not all rows give a size; the values are once, few, many and, for expanded clones, a class.

cdr3_aa	cdr3_nt	v_call	j_call	clone_size	d_call
CASSLEGWNNEQFF	TGTGCCAGCAGCTTGGAGGGATGGAACAATGAGCAGTTCTTC	TRBV11-3	TRBJ2-1	few	NA
CASSGSGTPYEQYF	TGTGCCAGCAGTGGGTCAGGAACCCCCTACGAGCAGTACTTC	TRBV2	TRBJ2-7	NA	NA
CASSPSPANYGYTF	TGTGCCAGCAGCCCCTCACCAGCTAACTATGGCTACACCTTC	TRBV7-2	TRBJ1-2	NA	NA
CASSVNLGRTEAFF	TGCGCCAGCAGCGTGAATCTAGGGCGCACTGAAGCTTTCTTT	TRBV5-1	TRBJ1-1	once	NA
CSVGGQGRAFF	TGCAGCGTTGGAGGACAGGGCCGAGCTTTCTTT	TRBV29-1	TRBJ1-1	NA	TRBD1
CASSVGQIYGYTF	TGTGCCAGCAGCGTTGGACAGATCTATGGCTACACCTTC	TRBV7-2	TRBJ1-2	NA	NA
CASRPSVGGSYEQYF	TGTGCCAGTAGGCCCTCCGTAGGGGGGTCCTACGAGCAGTACTTC	TRBV19	TRBJ2-7	NA	NA
CASRPGQGWADTQYF	TGTGCCAGTAGACCTGGACAGGGGTGGGCAGATACGCAGTATTTT	TRBV19	TRBJ2-3	NA	TRBD1
CASSRRRGAKNIQYF	TGCGCCAGCAGCCGAAGGAGGGGGGCCAAAAACATTCAGTACTTC	TRBV4-3	TRBJ2-4	NA	NA
CASRKLDGEQYF	TGTGCCAGCAGGAAACTGGACGGCGAGCAGTACTTC	TRBV2	TRBJ2-7	NA	NA
CASSRTHWTNTGELFF	TGTGCCAGCAGCCGCACCCATTGGACGAACACCGGGGAGCTGTTTTTT	TRBV7-2	TRBJ2-2	NA	NA